This T cell receptor (beta chain) was identified during a study of blood T cell repertoires in COVID-19. Study in general: The United States, Italy and Spain were the sources of the acute and convalescent COVID-19 samples. The analysed material was cDNA or gDNA that came from T cells, B-cell-depleted T cells, or PBMCs.

Germline V gene data show CDR1 as SGHRS and CDR2 as YFSETQ. The CDR3 loop spans 15 amino acids. Trimming removed 4 bases from V and 0 bases from J, with 11 bases in between. As originally analysed: Reference gene primer amplification in the assay estimated nucleated cell counts. Assay: immunoSEQ multiplex PCR; the TCRdb copy retains only in-frame clones and omits some. V and J calls plus clone size are reproduced from that table; the DNA served to infer D and trimming. The sample holds over 150,000 clones, roughly 81% seen once. This clone occurred once. What was sequenced was peripheral blood. The chain couples TRBV5-1 to TRBJ1-5; TRBD1 might be the D (6 bases). The sequence came from a man aged 40-49 years with acute or convalescent COVID-19. The CDR3 sequence: CASSVGDTSNQPQHF. Here the CDR3 DNA reads TGCGCCAGCAGCGTGGGGGACACTAGCAATCAGCCCCAGCATTTT.